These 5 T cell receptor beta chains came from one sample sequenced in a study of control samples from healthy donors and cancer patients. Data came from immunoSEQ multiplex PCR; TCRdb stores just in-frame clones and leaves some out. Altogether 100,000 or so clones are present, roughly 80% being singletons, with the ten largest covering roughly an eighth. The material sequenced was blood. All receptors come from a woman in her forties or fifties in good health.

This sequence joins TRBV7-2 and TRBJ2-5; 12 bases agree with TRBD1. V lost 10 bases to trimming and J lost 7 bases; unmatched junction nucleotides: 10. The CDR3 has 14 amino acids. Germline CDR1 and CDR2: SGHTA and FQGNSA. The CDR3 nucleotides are TGTGCCACCACCTGGGACAGGGGGCTAGTGACCCAGTACTTC. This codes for CATTWDRGLVTQYF.

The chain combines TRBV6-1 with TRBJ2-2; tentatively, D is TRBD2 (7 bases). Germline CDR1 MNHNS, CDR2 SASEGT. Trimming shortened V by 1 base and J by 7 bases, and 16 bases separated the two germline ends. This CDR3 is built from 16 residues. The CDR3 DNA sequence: TGTGCCAGCAGTGAAGTATCGGGGGGCTACAGCGGGGAGCTGTTTTTT. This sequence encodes CASSEVSGGYSGELFF.

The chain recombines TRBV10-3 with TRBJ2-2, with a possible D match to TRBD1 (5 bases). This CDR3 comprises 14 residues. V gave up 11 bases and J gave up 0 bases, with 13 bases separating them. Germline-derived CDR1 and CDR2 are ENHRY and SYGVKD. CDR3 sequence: CAVPGPTNTGELFF. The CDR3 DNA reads TGTGCCGTCCCAGGGCCGACGAACACCGGGGAGCTGTTTTTT.

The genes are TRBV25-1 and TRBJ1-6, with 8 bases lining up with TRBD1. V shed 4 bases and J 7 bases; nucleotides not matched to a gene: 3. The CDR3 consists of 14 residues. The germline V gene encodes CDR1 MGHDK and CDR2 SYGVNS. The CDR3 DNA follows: TGTGCCAGCAGTGTCACAGGGGGGAATTCACCCCTCCACTTT. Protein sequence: CASSVTGGNSPLHF. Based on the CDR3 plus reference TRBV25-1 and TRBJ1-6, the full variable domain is EADIYQTPRYLVIGTGKKITLECSQTMGHDKMYWYQQDPGMELHLIHYSYGVNSTEKGDLSSESTVSRIRTEHFPLTLESARPSHTSQYLCASSVTGGNSPLHFGNGTRLTVT.

The CDR3 DNA sequence: TGTGCCTGGAGAAGGGGGGCCAGAGAAAAACTGTTTTTT. It specifies CAWRRGAREKLFF. The chain employs TRBV30 and TRBJ1-4; perhaps TRBD1 as D (6 bases). Germline-derived CDR1 and CDR2 are GTSNPN and SVGIG (reference sequence). The CDR3 runs to 13 residues. Trimming took off 3 bases at V and 8 bases at J, with 13 bases between the two ends.